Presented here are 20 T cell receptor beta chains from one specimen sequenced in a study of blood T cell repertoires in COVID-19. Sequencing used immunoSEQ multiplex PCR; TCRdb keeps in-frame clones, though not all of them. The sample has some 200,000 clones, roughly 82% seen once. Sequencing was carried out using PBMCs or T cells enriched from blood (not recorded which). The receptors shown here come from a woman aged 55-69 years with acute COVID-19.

CDR3 coding DNA: TGTGCCAGCAGCCCGGTGAGGAGGCCTGAAGCTTTCTTT. It translates to CASSPVRRPEAFF. The chain uses TRBV9 and TRBJ1-1; D is unclear. The CDR3 spans 13 residues. V was shortened by 4 bases and J by 6 bases, with 13 bases between the two germline ends. Germline V gives CDR1 SGDLS, CDR2 YYNGEE.

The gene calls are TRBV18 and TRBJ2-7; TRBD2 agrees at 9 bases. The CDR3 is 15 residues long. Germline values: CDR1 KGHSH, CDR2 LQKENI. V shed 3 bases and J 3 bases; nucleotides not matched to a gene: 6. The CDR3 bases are TGTGCCAGCTCACCGGGCGGGAGGGCCAGCTACGAGCAGTACTTC. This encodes CASSPGGRASYEQYF.

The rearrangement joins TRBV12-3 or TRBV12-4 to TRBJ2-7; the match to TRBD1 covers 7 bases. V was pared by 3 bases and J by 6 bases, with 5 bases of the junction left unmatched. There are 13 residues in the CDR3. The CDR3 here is CASSFPDRVEQYF. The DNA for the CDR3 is TGTGCCAGCAGTTTCCCCGACAGGGTCGAGCAGTACTTC.

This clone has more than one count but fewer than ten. The CDR3 DNA follows: TGTGCCAGCAGTTTCCTCCTTGGCTACCCCAAAAGGAGGACCTTC. Translating it yields CASSFLLGYPKRRTF. J is TRBJ1-2 and V is TRBV27; no reliable D call. The CDR3 spans 15 residues. Between the trimmed V and J ends, which lost 3 bases and 14 bases, there was a span of 25 bases. CDR1 is MNHEY and CDR2 is SMNVEV in the germline V gene (reference sequence).

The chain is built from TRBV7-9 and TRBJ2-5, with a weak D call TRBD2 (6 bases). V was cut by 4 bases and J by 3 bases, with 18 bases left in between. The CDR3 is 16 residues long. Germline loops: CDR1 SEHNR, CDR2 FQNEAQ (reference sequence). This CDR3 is CASSSSTGVAEETQYF. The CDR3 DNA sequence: TGTGCCAGCAGCTCCTCTACGGGAGTGGCCGAAGAGACCCAGTACTTC.

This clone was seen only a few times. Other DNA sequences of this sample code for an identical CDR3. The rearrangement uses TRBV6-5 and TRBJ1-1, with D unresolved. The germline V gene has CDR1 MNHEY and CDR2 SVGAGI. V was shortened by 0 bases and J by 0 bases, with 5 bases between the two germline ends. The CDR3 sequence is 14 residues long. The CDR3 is CASSYSRLNTEAFF. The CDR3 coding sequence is TGTGCCAGCAGTTACTCCAGGTTGAACACTGAAGCTTTCTTT.

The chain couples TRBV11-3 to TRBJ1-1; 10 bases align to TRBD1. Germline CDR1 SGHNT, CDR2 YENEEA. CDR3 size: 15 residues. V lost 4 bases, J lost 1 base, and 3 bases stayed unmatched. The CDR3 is CASSSGQGGNTEAFF. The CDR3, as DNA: TGTGCCAGCAGCTCAGGACAGGGGGGGAACACTGAAGCTTTCTTT.

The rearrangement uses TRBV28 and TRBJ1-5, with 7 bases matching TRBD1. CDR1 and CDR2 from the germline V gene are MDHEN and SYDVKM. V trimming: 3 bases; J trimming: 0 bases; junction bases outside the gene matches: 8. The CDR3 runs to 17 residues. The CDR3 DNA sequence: TGTGCCAGCAGTTTCGTCAGGGGGGATATTAGCAATCAGCCCCAGCATTTT. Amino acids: CASSFVRGDISNQPQHF.

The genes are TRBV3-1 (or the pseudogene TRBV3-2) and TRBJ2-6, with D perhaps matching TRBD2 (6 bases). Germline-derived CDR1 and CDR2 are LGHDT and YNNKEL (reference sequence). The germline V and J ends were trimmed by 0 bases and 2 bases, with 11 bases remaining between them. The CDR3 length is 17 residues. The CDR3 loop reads CASSQDLGGAGANVLTF. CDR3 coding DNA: TGTGCCAGCAGCCAAGATTTAGGCGGGGCTGGGGCCAACGTCCTGACTTTC.

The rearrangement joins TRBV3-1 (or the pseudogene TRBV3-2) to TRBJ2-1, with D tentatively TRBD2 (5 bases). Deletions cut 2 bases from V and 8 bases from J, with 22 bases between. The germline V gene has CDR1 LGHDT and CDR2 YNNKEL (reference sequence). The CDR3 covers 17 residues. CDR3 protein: CASSQRGQRSTRHEQFF. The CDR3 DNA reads TGTGCCAGCAGCCAAAGAGGGCAAAGATCAACACGCCATGAGCAGTTCTTC.

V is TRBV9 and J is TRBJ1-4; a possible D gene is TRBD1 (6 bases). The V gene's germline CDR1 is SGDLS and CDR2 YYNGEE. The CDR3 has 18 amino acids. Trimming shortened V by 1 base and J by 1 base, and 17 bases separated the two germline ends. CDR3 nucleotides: TGTGCCAGCAGCGTAACGGACAGCCGAGGGGGAACTAATGAAAAACTGTTTTTT. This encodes CASSVTDSRGGTNEKLFF.

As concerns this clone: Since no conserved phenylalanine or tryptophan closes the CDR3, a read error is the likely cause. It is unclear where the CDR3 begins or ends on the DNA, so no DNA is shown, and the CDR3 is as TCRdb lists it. CDR3 protein: CASSLGVGQGVL. The J gene is TRBJ2-7, the V gene TRBV28; the DNA was not used to check the table's D call, TRBD1. The CDR3 is 12 residues long, counting both termini. Germline V lookup: CDR1 MDHEN, CDR2 SYDVKM.

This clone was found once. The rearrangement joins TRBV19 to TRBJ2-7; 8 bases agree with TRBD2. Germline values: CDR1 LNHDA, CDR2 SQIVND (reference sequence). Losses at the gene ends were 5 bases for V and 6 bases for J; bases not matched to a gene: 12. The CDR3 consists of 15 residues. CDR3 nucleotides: TGTGCCAGTAGTTCCGGGCTAAGCGGGAGAATCGAGCAGTACTTC. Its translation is CASSSGLSGRIEQYF.

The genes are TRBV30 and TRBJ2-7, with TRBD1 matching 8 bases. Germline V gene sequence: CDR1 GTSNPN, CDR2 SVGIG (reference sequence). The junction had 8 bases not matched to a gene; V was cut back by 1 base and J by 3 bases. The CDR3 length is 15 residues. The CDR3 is CAWSDLNRGNYEQYF. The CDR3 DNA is TGTGCCTGGAGTGACTTAAACAGGGGGAACTACGAGCAGTACTTC.

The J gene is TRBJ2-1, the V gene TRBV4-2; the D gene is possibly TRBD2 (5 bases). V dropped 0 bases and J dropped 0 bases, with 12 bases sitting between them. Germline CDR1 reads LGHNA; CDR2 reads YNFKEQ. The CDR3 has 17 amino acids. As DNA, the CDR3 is TGTGCCAGCAGCCAAGATGTGGGAGCGGACTCCTACAATGAGCAGTTCTTC. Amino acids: CASSQDVGADSYNEQFF.

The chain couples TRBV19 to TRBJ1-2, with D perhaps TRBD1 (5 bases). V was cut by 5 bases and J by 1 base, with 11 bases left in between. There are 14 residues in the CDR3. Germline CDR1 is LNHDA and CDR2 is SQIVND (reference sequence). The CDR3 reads CASSPGHLNYGYTF. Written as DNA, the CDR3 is TGTGCCAGTAGTCCCGGACACCTTAACTATGGCTACACCTTC.

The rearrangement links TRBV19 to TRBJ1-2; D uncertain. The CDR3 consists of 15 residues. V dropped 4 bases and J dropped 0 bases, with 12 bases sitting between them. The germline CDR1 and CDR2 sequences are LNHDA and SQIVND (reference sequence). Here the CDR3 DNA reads TGTGCCAGTAGTACATCGGGTAGAGCTAACTATGGCTACACCTTC. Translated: CASSTSGRANYGYTF.

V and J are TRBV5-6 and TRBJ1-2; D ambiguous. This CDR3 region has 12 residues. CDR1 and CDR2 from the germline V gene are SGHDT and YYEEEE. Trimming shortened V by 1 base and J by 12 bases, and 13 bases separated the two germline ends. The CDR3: CASSLYPDSHTF. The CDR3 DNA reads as TGTGCCAGCAGCTTGTACCCTGACTCGCACACCTTC. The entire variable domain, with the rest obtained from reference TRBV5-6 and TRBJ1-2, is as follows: DAGVTQSPTHLIKTRGQQVTLRCSPKSGHDTVSWYQQALGQGPQFIFQYYEEEERQRGNFPDRFSGHQFPNYSSELNVNALLLGDSALYLCASSLYPDSHTFGSGTRLTVV.

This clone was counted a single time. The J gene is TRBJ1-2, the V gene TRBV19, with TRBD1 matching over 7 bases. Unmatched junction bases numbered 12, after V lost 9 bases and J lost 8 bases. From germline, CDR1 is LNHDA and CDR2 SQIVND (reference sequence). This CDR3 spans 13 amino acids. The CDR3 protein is CASTETGEYGYTF. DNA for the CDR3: TGTGCCAGCACTGAAACAGGGGAGTACGGCTACACCTTC. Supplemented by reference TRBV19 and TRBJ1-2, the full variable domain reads DGGITQSPKYLFRKEGQNVTLSCEQNLNHDAMYWYRQDPGQGLRLIYYSQIVNDFQKGDIAEGYSVSREKKESFPLTVTSAQKNPTAFYLCASTETGEYGYTFGSGTRLTVV.

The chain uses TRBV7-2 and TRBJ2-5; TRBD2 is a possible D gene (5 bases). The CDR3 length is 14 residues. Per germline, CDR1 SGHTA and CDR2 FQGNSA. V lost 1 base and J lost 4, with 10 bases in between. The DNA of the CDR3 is TGTGCCAGCAGCTTAGAACGAGGGAGAGAGACCCAGTACTTC. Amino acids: CASSLERGRETQYF.